This T cell receptor (beta chain) was identified in a study of beta chain features in type 1 diabetes. Reverse transcribing all isolated RNA meant expressed TCRB transcripts were sequenced. Repertoires were generated with immunoSEQ multiplex PCR, while TCRdb's copy carries only in-frame clones and drops some. The table records 250,000 to 350,000 clones, around 10% of them present only once. Germline CDR1 reads ENHRY; CDR2 reads SYGVKD. The CDR3 consists of 17 residues. V trimming: 0 bases; J trimming: 0 bases; junction bases outside the gene matches: 2. The source is a woman in her 30s in good health. Sequenced sample: naive CD4+ T cells from blood. The chain recombines TRBV10-3 with TRBJ2-2; 9 nucleotides agree with TRBD2. DNA of the CDR3: TGTGCCATCAGTGAGTCTAGCGGGAGCCCGAACACCGGGGAGCTGTTTTTT. This gives the protein CAISESSGSPNTGELFF.